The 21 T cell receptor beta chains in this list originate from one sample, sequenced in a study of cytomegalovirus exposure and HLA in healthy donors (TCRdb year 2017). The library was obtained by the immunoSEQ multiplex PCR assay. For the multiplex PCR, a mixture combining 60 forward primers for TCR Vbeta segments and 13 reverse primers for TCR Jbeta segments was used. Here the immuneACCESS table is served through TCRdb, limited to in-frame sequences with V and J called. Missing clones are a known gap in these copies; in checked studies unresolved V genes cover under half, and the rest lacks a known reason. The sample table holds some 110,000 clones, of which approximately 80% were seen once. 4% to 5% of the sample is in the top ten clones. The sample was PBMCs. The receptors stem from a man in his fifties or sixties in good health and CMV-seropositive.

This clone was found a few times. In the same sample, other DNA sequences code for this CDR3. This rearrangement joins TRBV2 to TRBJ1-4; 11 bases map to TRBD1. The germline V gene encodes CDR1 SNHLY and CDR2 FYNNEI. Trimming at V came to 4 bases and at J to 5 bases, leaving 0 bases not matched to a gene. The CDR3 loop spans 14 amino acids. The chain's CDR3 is CASSGDRGNEKLFF. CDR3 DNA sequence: TGTGCCAGCAGTGGGGACAGGGGGAATGAAAAACTGTTTTTT.

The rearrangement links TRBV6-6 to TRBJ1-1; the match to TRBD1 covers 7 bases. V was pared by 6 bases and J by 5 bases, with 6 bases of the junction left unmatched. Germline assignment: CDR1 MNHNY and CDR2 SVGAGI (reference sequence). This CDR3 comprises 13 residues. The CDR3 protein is CASSPTGRTEAFF. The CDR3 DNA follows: TGTGCCAGCAGCCCGACAGGGCGGACTGAAGCTTTCTTT.

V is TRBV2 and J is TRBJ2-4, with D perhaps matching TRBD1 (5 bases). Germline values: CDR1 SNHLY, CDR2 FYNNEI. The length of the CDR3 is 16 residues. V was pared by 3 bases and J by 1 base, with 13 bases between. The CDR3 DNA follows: TGTGCCAGCAGTGAGGGCGGAGCAGGGGCCAAAAACATTCAGTACTTC. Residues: CASSEGGAGAKNIQYF.

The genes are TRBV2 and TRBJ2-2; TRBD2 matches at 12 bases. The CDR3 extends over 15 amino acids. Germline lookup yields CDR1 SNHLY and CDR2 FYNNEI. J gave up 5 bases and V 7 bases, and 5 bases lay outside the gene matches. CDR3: CASTLGLAGTGELFF. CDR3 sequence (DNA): TGTGCCAGCACCCTCGGACTAGCGGGGACCGGGGAGCTGTTTTTT.

The CDR3 nucleotides read TGTGCTAGTGGGCCAACAGGGTTTAACGAGCAGTACTTC. Its protein is CASGPTGFNEQYF. The J gene is TRBJ2-7, the V gene TRBV12-5, with D possibly TRBD1 on 6 matching bases. Trimming took off 6 bases at V and 5 bases at J, with 14 bases between the two ends. Germline CDR1 reads LGHNT; CDR2 reads FRNRAP. The CDR3 consists of 13 residues.

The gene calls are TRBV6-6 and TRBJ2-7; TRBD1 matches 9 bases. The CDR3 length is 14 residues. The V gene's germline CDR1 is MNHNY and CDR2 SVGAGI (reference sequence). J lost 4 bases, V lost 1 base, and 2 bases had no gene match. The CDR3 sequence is CASSYLGQGYEQYF. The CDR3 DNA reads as TGTGCCAGCAGTTACTTGGGACAGGGTTACGAGCAGTACTTC.

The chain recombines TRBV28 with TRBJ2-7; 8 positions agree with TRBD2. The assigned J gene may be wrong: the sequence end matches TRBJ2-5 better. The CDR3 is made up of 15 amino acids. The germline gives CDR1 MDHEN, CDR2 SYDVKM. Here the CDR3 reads CASKRPAGEQETQYF. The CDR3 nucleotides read TGTGCCAGCAAACGCCCAGCGGGGGAGCAAGAGACCCAGTACTTC.

The CDR3 DNA is TGTGCCAGCAGCTCTTGGGGGGGACAAGAGACCCAGTACTTC. It encodes CASSSWGGQETQYF. The chain employs TRBV11-2 and TRBJ2-5, with 7 nucleotides matching TRBD2. The V gene's germline CDR1 is SGHAT and CDR2 FQNNGV. This CDR3 region has 14 residues. V was pared by 4 bases and J by 2 bases, with 4 bases of the junction left unmatched.

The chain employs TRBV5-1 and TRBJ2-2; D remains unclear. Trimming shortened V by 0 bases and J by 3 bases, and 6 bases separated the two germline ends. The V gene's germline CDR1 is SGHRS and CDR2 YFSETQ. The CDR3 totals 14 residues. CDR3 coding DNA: TGCGCCAGCAGCTTGGCTCGGGACACCGGGGAGCTGTTTTTT. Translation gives CASSLARDTGELFF.

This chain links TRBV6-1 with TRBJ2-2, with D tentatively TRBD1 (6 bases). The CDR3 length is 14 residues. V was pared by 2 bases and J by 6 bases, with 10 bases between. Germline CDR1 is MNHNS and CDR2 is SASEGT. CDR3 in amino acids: CASSERGGAGELFF. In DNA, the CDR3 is TGTGCCAGCAGTGAAAGAGGGGGAGCCGGGGAGCTGTTTTTT.

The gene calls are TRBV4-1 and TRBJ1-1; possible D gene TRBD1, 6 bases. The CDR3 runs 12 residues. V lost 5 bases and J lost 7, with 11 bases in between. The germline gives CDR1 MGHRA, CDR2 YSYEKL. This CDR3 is CASSFRDIEAFF. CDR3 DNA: TGCGCCAGCAGCTTCCGGGACATTGAAGCTTTCTTT.

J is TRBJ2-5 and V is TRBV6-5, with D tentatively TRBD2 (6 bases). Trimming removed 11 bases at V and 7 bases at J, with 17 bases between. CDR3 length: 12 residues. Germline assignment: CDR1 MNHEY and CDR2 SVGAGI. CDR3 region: CASGGTTGTQYF. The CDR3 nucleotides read TGTGCCTCTGGGGGGACCACCGGGACCCAGTACTTC.

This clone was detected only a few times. CDR3 DNA: TGTGCCAGCAGTCGCATCGTGAGCTCCTACGAGCAGTACTTC. Its protein is CASSRIVSSYEQYF. This chain uses TRBV9 with TRBJ2-7; unclear D gene. CDR1 and CDR2 from the germline V gene are SGDLS and YYNGEE. The V end was cut by 5 bases, the J end by 0 bases, with 12 bases between. The CDR3 is 14 residues long.

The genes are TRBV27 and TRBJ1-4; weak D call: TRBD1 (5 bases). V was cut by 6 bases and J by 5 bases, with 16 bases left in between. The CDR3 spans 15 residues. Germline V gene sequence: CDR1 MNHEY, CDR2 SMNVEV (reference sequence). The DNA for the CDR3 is TGTGCCAGCAGACGCGGAGACAGACAAAATGAAAAACTGTTTTTT. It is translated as CASRRGDRQNEKLFF.

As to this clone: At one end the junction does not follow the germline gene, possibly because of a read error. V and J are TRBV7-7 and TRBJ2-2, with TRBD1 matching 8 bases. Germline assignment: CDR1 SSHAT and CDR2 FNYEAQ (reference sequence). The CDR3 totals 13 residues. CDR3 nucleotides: TGTGCTAGCAGCTTAGACAGGGGCGGGGAGCTGTTTTTT. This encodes CASSLDRGGELFF. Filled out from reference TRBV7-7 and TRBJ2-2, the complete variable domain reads GAGVSQSPRYKVTKRGQDVTLRCDPISSHATLYWYQQALGQGPEFLTYFNYEAQPDKSGLPSDRFSAERPEGSISTLTIQRTEQRDSAMYRCASSLDRGGELFFGEGSRLTVL.

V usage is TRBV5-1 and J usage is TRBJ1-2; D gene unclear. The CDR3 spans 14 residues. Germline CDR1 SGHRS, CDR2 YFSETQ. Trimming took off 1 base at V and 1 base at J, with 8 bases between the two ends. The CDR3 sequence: CASSLSGSNYGYTF. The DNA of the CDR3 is TGCGCCAGCAGCTTGTCGGGTAGTAACTATGGCTACACCTTC.

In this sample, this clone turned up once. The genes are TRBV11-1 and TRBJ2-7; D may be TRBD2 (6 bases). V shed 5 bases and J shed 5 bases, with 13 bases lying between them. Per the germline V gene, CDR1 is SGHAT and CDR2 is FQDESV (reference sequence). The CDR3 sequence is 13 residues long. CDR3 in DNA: TGTGCCAGCAGCCCCTATCGGGGGAACGAGCAGTACTTC. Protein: CASSPYRGNEQYF.

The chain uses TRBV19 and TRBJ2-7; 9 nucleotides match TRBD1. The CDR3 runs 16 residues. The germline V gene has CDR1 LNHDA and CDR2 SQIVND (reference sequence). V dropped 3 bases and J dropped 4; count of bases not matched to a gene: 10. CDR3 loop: CASSMFTGTGTYEQYF. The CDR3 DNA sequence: TGTGCCAGTAGTATGTTCACGGGGACAGGGACATACGAGCAGTACTTC.

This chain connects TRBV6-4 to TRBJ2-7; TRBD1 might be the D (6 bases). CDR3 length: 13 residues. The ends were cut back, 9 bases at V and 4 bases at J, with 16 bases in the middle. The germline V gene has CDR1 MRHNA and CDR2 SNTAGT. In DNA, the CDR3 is TGTGCCAGATTTTTCAGGGGTCGGTACGAGCAGTACTTC. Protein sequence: CARFFRGRYEQYF.

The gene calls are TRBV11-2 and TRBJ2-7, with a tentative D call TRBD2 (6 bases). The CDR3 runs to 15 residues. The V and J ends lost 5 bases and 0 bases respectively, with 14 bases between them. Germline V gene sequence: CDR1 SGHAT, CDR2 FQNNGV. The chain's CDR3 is CASSLSRDFSYEQYF. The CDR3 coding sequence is TGTGCCAGCAGCCTCAGTCGGGACTTCTCCTACGAGCAGTACTTC.

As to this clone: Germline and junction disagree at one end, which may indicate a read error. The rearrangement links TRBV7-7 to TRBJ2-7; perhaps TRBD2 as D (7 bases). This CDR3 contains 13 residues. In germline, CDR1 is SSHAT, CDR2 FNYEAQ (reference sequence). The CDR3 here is CASSLGGGDEQYF. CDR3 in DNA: TGTGCTAGCAGCTTGGGCGGGGGCGACGAGCAGTACTTC.